This TCR beta chain was recovered during a study of identical twins. Whole-study results and caveats: Models predicted too little out-of-frame TCR alpha sharing in monozygotic twins.

The CDR3 is 12 residues long. Trimming cost V 3 bases and J 7 bases, with 10 bases left between them. From germline, CDR1 is DFQATT and CDR2 SNEGSKA (reference sequence). This clonotype was counted between two and nine times. Its antigen remains unidentified. TCRdb itself ran the 5' RACE reads through MiXCR, one entry per CDR3 protein. The table includes approximately 550,000 distinct CDR3 sequences, 20% to 25% detected once. The same specimen was also included in a second study, on yellow fever vaccine responses in identical twins.

Sequenced: CD4+ T cells sorted from blood. This chain uses TRBV20-1 with TRBJ2-1; D remains ambiguous. The receptor comes from a woman between 18 and 29 years old in good health. CDR3 amino acids: CSARSTRNEQFF. In nucleotides, the CDR3 is TGCAGTGCTAGGTCCACACGGAATGAGCAGTTCTTC.